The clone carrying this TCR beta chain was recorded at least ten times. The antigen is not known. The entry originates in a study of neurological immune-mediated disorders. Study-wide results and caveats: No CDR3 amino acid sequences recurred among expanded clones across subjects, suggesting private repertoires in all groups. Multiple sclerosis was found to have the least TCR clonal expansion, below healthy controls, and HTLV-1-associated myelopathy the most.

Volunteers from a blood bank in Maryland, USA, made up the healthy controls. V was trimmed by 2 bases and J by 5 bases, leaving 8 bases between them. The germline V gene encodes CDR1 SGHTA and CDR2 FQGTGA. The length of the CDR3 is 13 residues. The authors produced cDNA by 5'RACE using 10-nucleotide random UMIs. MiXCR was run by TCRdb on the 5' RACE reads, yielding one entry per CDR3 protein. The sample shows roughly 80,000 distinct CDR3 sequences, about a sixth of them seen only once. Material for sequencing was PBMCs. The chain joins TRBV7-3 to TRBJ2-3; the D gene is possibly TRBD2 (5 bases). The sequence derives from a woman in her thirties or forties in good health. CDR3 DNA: TGTGCCAGCAGCTTATCTGCGGGAGATACGCAGTATTTT. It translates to CASSLSAGDTQYF.